The 28 T cell receptor beta chains below all came from one sample that was sequenced in a study of blood T cell repertoires in COVID-19. Clones were sequenced by immunoSEQ multiplex PCR, and TCRdb holds only the in-frame ones, with some missing. The sample carries some 48,000 clones, roughly 83% recorded once. Sequencing used peripheral blood. Source of these receptors: a man aged 50-59 years with acute or convalescent COVID-19.

As regards this clone: The germline gene is not matched at one end of the junction; a read error may be the cause. V and J are TRBV5-5 and TRBJ2-7, with TRBD1 matching over 10 bases. CDR3 length: 11 residues. The germline gives CDR1 SGHKS, CDR2 YYEKEE (reference sequence). CDR3: CASSKGQGRIF. CDR3 DNA: TGTGCCAGCAGCAAGGGACAGGGGCGAATCTTC.

The chain carries TRBV24-1 and TRBJ2-5, with 8 bases lining up with TRBD1. With 3 bases clipped from V and 1 base from J, the junction kept 3 bases outside the gene matches. This CDR3 has 15 amino acids. Germline V gives CDR1 KGHDR, CDR2 SFDVKD. The CDR3 DNA sequence: TGTGCCACCAGTGATCCTGGACAGGGCCAAGAGACCCAGTACTTC. It specifies CATSDPGQGQETQYF.

The CDR3 region has the DNA TGTGCCAGCAGCCCCTTATTGAGGACGGGAAACTACGAGCAGTACTTC. Its translation: CASSPLLRTGNYEQYF. V and J are TRBV11-2 and TRBJ2-7; D perhaps matches TRBD2 (5 bases). V dropped 5 bases and J dropped 3 bases, with 20 bases sitting between them. Germline V lookup: CDR1 SGHAT, CDR2 FQNNGV. The CDR3 length is 16 residues.

The rearrangement uses TRBV5-8 and TRBJ2-3, with a weak D call TRBD2 (5 bases). V was shortened by 6 bases and J by 5 bases, with 16 bases between the two germline ends. Germline CDR1 is SGHTS and CDR2 is YDEGEE. CDR3 size: 14 residues. The DNA of the CDR3 is TGTGCCAGCAATCTCCTTCGACGGGGAGATACGCAGTATTTT. Its protein is CASNLLRRGDTQYF.

The chain has TRBV13 and TRBJ1-1, with 11 bases fitting TRBD1. CDR1 and CDR2 from the germline V gene are PRHDT and FYEKMQ (reference sequence). The CDR3 spans 17 residues. V shed 0 bases and J 5 bases; nucleotides not matched to a gene: 8. CDR3 sequence reads: CASSLGGVGDRGTEAFF. CDR3 in DNA: TGTGCCAGCAGCTTAGGCGGAGTAGGGGACAGGGGGACTGAAGCTTTCTTT.

This clone is a singleton in its sample. The J gene is TRBJ2-2, the V gene TRBV9; D gene unclear. Trimming took off 0 bases at V and 3 bases at J, with 3 bases between the two ends. Germline CDR1 reads SGDLS; CDR2 reads YYNGEE. The CDR3 length is 13 residues. In DNA form, the CDR3 reads TGTGCCAGCAGCGTAGGAGACACCGGGGAGCTGTTTTTT. It translates to CASSVGDTGELFF.

The rearrangement uses TRBV28 and TRBJ1-6, with 7 nucleotides matching TRBD1. Germline V lookup: CDR1 MDHEN, CDR2 SYDVKM. The CDR3 is made up of 16 amino acids. The J segment lost 7 bases and the V segment lost 3 bases, leaving 9 bases of the junction unmatched. The CDR3 reads CASSLFGRGENSPLHF. The CDR3 DNA is TGTGCCAGCAGTTTGTTCGGCAGGGGGGAAAATTCACCCCTCCACTTT.

The chain combines TRBV7-9 with TRBJ2-3; D ambiguous. The germline CDR1 and CDR2 sequences are SEHNR and FQNEAQ (reference sequence). The germline V and J ends were trimmed by 6 bases and 0 bases, with 10 bases remaining between them. The CDR3 consists of 14 residues. CDR3 nucleotide sequence: TGTGCCAGCAGGTCCCAAACTAGCACAGATACGCAGTATTTT. It encodes CASRSQTSTDTQYF. Filled out from reference TRBV7-9 and TRBJ2-3, the complete variable domain reads DTGVSQNPRHKITKRGQNVTFRCDPISEHNRLYWYRQTLGQGPEFLTYFQNEAQLEKSRLLSDRFSAERPKGSFSTLEIQRTEQGDSAMYLCASRSQTSTDTQYFGPGTRLTVL.

The chain joins TRBV5-8 to TRBJ2-7; D ambiguous. Trimming cost V 0 bases and J 0 bases, with 7 bases left between them. The CDR3 covers 14 residues. Germline CDR1 and CDR2: SGHTS and YDEGEE. CDR3 DNA sequence: TGTGCCAGCAGCTTGGTGCGGAACTCCTACGAGCAGTACTTC. This sequence encodes CASSLVRNSYEQYF.

The chain uses TRBV5-5 and TRBJ2-1; 16 positions match TRBD2. Germline lookup yields CDR1 SGHKS and CDR2 YYEKEE (reference sequence). After removal of 6 bases from V and 4 bases from J, the junction contained 10 bases not matched to a gene. This CDR3 is 18 amino acids long. CDR3 sequence reads: CASTGLAGGEVWYNEQFF. CDR3 nucleotides: TGTGCCAGCACGGGACTAGCGGGAGGGGAGGTCTGGTACAATGAGCAGTTCTTC. The full variable domain, in which reference TRBV5-5 and TRBJ2-1 provide the parts outside the CDR3, is DAGVTQSPTHLIKTRGQQVTLRCSPISGHKSVSWYQQVLGQGPQFIFQYYEKEERGRGNFPDRFSARQFPNYSSELNVNALLLGDSALYLCASTGLAGGEVWYNEQFFGPGTRLTVL.

The chain is built from TRBV19 and TRBJ1-1; D perhaps matches TRBD1 (6 bases). The CDR3 contains 15 residues. Germline assignment: CDR1 LNHDA and CDR2 SQIVND (reference sequence). V lost 6 bases to trimming and J lost 3 bases, with 17 bases between them. CDR3 residues: CASRSLTGLDTEAFF. As DNA, the CDR3 is TGTGCCAGTAGAAGCCTAACAGGGCTCGACACTGAAGCTTTCTTT.

The chain has TRBV2 and TRBJ1-5; D remains unclear. Trimming took off 6 bases at V and 1 base at J, with 7 bases between the two ends. Germline lookup yields CDR1 SNHLY and CDR2 FYNNEI. The CDR3 consists of 13 residues. DNA for the CDR3: TGTGCCAGCAGGGTTCGGAGCAATCAGCCCCAGCATTTT. Translating gives CASRVRSNQPQHF.

The chain employs TRBV6-6 and TRBJ1-1; maybe TRBD1 (5 bases). Deletions cut 6 bases from V and 5 bases from J, with 10 bases between. Germline V lookup: CDR1 MNHNY, CDR2 SVGAGI (reference sequence). The length of the CDR3 is 12 residues. CDR3 DNA: TGTGCCAGCAGGGACATAGGGACTGAAGCTTTCTTT. Its protein product is CASRDIGTEAFF.

The V gene is TRBV12-3 or TRBV12-4, the J gene TRBJ2-1; D might be TRBD2 (6 bases). The length of the CDR3 is 13 residues. Trimming cost V 5 bases and J 6 bases, with 11 bases left between them. The CDR3 region is CASSRGTINEQFF. In nucleotides, the CDR3 is TGTGCCAGCAGTCGCGGGACCATCAATGAGCAGTTCTTC.

This clone has more than one count but fewer than ten. The chain carries TRBV5-1 and TRBJ1-3; 8 bases line up with TRBD1. The V gene's germline CDR1 is SGHRS and CDR2 YFSETQ. J was trimmed by 3 bases and V by 2 bases; bases with no gene match: 13. The CDR3 has 18 residues. CDR3 DNA: TGCGCCAGCAGCTTCTTAACGGGACAGGCAGTTGGTGGAAACACCATATATTTT. Protein: CASSFLTGQAVGGNTIYF. The full variable domain, rest sourced from reference TRBV5-1 and TRBJ1-3, is KAGVTQTPRYLIKTRGQQVTLSCSPISGHRSVSWYQQTPGQGLQFLFEYFSETQRNKGNFPGRFSGRQFSNSRSEMNVSTLELGDSALYLCASSFLTGQAVGGNTIYFGEGSWLTVV.

The genes are TRBV6-1 and TRBJ1-2; D may be TRBD1 (5 bases). Trimming stripped 1 base from V and 8 bases from J, with 11 bases between. Germline CDR1 reads MNHNS; CDR2 reads SASEGT. The CDR3 spans 13 residues. This CDR3 is CASSEGPGYGYTF. The CDR3 DNA is TGTGCCAGCAGTGAAGGTCCAGGGTACGGCTACACCTTC.

The V gene is TRBV5-6, the J gene TRBJ1-6; a weak D match, TRBD1 (6 bases). With 4 bases removed from V and 7 bases from J, the gap between germline ends came to 15 bases. The CDR3 spans 15 residues. From germline, CDR1 is SGHDT and CDR2 YYEEEE. The CDR3 nucleotides read TGTGCCAGCAGCCCCATACACGGACAGAATTCACCCCTCCACTTT. Protein: CASSPIHGQNSPLHF.

The rearrangement joins TRBV6-1 to TRBJ1-5; 9 nucleotides align to TRBD1. Germline values: CDR1 MNHNS, CDR2 SASEGT. Trimming removed 4 bases from V and 7 bases from J; junction bases left unmatched: 11. The CDR3 runs 16 residues. The CDR3 here is CASSVNPGQGGQPQHF. The CDR3 bases are TGTGCCAGCAGTGTCAACCCGGGACAGGGTGGGCAGCCCCAGCATTTT.

CDR3 coding DNA: TGTGCCAGCAGTACCGGACAGGGAACCTACGAGCAGTACTTC. Its translation is CASSTGQGTYEQYF. The V gene is TRBV6-6, the J gene TRBJ2-7; 8 nucleotides agree with TRBD1. Germline-derived CDR1 and CDR2 are MNHNY and SVGAGI (reference sequence). Trimming cost V 5 bases and J 2 bases; bases outside gene matches: 5. This CDR3 spans 14 amino acids.

This sequence joins TRBV5-1 and TRBJ2-3; the match to TRBD2 covers 9 bases. This CDR3 spans 16 amino acids. Germline trimming cut 4 bases from V and 0 bases from J; bases unmatched to any gene: 6. CDR1 and CDR2 (germline): SGHRS, YFSETQ. CDR3 DNA sequence: TGCGCCAGCAGCCTTGGAACTAGCGGGAGCACAGATACGCAGTATTTT. Residues: CASSLGTSGSTDTQYF.

This rearrangement joins TRBV28 to TRBJ2-7; D ambiguous. V was trimmed by 2 bases and J by 3 bases, leaving 11 bases between them. The length of the CDR3 is 14 residues. Germline V gene data show CDR1 as MDHEN and CDR2 as SYDVKM. The CDR3 region is CASSLGYSYYEQYF. CDR3 in DNA: TGTGCCAGCAGTTTAGGATACAGCTACTACGAGCAGTACTTC.

The chain is built from TRBV2 and TRBJ2-7, with 12 bases matching TRBD1. This CDR3 comprises 14 residues. The V gene end was trimmed by 6 bases and the J gene end by 4 bases; junction bases not matched to a gene: 4. CDR1 and CDR2 from the germline V gene are SNHLY and FYNNEI. The CDR3 bases are TGTGCCAGCAGGAGGGGACAGGGGGCTTACGAGCAGTACTTC. It encodes CASRRGQGAYEQYF.

This clone appeared once. The rearrangement joins TRBV6-1 to TRBJ1-5, with D unresolved. This CDR3 has 16 amino acids. Looked up from germline, CDR1 is MNHNS and CDR2 is SASEGT. V lost 2 bases to trimming and J lost 2 bases, with 13 bases between them. CDR3 coding DNA: TGTGCCAGCAGTGAATTCGGTGAGGCCGGCAATCAGCCCCAGCATTTT. The encoded protein is CASSEFGEAGNQPQHF.

CDR3 bases: TGTGCCAGCAGCGCCGGCGGGACGGCGAATTCACCCCTCCACTTT. Translating gives CASSAGGTANSPLHF. The chain links TRBV9 to TRBJ1-6, with D tentatively TRBD1 (5 bases). Trimming stripped 3 bases from V and 7 bases from J, with 14 bases between. This CDR3 spans 15 amino acids. CDR1 is SGDLS and CDR2 is YYNGEE in the germline V gene.

This rearrangement joins TRBV14 to TRBJ2-7; a possible D gene is TRBD1 (6 bases). V was trimmed by 3 bases and J by 2 bases, leaving 11 bases between them. Germline-derived CDR1 and CDR2 are SGHDN and FVKESK. This CDR3 is built from 14 residues. The CDR3 DNA follows: TGTGCCAGCAGCCACCCAGGGGTTACCTACGAGCAGTACTTC. This codes for CASSHPGVTYEQYF.

This chain connects TRBV5-1 to TRBJ2-7; 14 bases agree with TRBD2. With V trimmed by 0 bases and J by 7 bases, 12 bases remained unmatched. The CDR3 length is 18 residues. Looked up from germline, CDR1 is SGHRS and CDR2 is YFSETQ. CDR3 coding DNA: TGCGCCAGCAGCTTGGACGCCCTGACTAGCGGGAGGGCGCGTGAGCAGTACTTC. This sequence encodes CASSLDALTSGRAREQYF.

A single count supports this clone. The rearrangement joins TRBV7-6 to TRBJ2-2, with 7 bases fitting TRBD1. The CDR3 has 14 residues. The germline V gene encodes CDR1 SGHVS and CDR2 FNYEAQ. Losses at the gene ends were 5 bases for V and 4 bases for J; bases not matched to a gene: 4. The CDR3 sequence: CASSQGQSTGELFF. As DNA, the CDR3 is TGTGCCAGCAGCCAGGGACAGTCCACCGGGGAGCTGTTTTTT.

This rearrangement joins TRBV28 to TRBJ2-2, with 8 nucleotides matching TRBD1. The length of the CDR3 is 17 residues. CDR1 and CDR2 from the germline V gene are MDHEN and SYDVKM. Trimming removed 2 bases from V and 2 bases from J; junction bases left unmatched: 7. The CDR3 DNA reads as TGTGCCAGCAGTTTAGGGGGGACAGGCAGTAACACCGGGGAGCTGTTTTTT. It encodes CASSLGGTGSNTGELFF.